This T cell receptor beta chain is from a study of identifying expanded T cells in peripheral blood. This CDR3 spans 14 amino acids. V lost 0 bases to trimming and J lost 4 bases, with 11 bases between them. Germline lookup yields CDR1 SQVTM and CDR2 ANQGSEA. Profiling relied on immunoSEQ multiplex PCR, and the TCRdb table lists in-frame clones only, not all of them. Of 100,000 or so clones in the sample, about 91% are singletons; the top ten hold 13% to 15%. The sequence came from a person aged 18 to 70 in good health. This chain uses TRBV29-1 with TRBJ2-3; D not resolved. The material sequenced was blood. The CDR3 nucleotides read TGCAGCGTTGAAGACGAGACTTCAGCAGATACGCAGTATTTT. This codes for CSVEDETSADTQYF.